The source of this T cell receptor (beta chain) is a study of control samples from healthy donors and cancer patients. V was cut by 4 bases and J by 5 bases, with 15 bases left in between. This CDR3 comprises 15 residues. Germline V gene lookup returns CDR1 SEHNR and CDR2 FQNEAQ (reference sequence). TCRdb's copy holds only in-frame clones and misses some; the assay was immunoSEQ multiplex PCR. This table holds approximately 100,000 clones, roughly 91% found once. The material sequenced was blood. This sequence joins TRBV7-9 and TRBJ2-1; D is unresolved. The sequence was collected from a woman in her 50s in good health. CDR3 sequence reads: CASSSPRAGNNEQFF. The CDR3 DNA reads TGTGCCAGCAGCTCCCCCCGGGCAGGTAACAATGAGCAGTTCTTC.